The clone carrying this T cell receptor (beta chain) was recorded at least ten times. Its antigen is undetermined. Looked up from germline, CDR1 is SNHLY and CDR2 is FYNNEI. Trimming took 5 bases from V and 9 from J, leaving 14 bases between them. The CDR3 contains 12 residues. The sample comes from a study of T cells in Graves' hyperthyroidism and ophthalmopathy. Study-level information: Before treatment of any kind, peripheral blood was taken at initial diagnosis. Study-wide points: Ophthalmopathy, which appeared later, was predicted by the model a median about 6 months before onset. Blood also showed most of the thyroid clonotypes that were expanded above 0.001.

The source material, RNA transcripts, was used to amplify TCR beta CDR3 regions. Using the HTBI primer set, a first-round RT-PCR was run on the TCR CDR3. MiXCR was run by TCRdb on the multiplex PCR reads, yielding one entry per CDR3 protein. Of hundreds of thousands of distinct CDR3 sequences listed, about 24% are singletons. The clonotype comes from a woman in her thirties or forties with Graves' ophthalmopathy. Sequencing was done on a sample of blood. The chain has TRBV2 and TRBJ2-7; TRBD1 might be the D (6 bases). The CDR3 region is CASSLYSTGQYF. As DNA, the CDR3 is TGTGCCAGCAGTCTTTATTCGACAGGGCAGTACTTC.